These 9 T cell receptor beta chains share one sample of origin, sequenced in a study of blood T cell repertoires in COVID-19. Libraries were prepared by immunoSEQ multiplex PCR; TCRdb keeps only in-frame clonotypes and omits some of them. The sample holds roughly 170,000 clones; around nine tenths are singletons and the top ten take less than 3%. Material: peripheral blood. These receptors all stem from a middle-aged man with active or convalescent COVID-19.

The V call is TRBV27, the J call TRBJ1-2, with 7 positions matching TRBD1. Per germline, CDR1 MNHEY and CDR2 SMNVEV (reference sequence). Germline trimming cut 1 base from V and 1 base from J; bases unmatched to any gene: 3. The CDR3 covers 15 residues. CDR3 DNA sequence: TGTGCCAGCAGTTTATTAGGGGGCGATAACTATGGCTACACCTTC. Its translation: CASSLLGGDNYGYTF.

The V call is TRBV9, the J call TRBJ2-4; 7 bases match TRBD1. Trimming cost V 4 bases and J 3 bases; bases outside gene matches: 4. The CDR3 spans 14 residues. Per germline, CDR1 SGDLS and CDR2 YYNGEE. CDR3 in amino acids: CASSLGTVKNIQYF. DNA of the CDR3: TGTGCCAGCAGCCTCGGGACAGTCAAAAACATTCAGTACTTC.

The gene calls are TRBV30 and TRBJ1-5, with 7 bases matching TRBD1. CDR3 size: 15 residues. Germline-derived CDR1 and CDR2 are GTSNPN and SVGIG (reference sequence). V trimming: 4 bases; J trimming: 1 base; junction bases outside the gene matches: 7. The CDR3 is CAWTRGTASNQPQHF. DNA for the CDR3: TGTGCCTGGACCCGAGGGACAGCCAGCAATCAGCCCCAGCATTTT.

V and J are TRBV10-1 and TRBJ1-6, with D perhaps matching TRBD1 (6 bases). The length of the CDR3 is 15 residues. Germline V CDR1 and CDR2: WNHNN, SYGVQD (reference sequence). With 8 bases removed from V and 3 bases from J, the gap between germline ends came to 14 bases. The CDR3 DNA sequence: TGCGCCAGCCCCGAGGGGGGGGTCTATAATTCACCCCTCCACTTT. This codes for CASPEGGVYNSPLHF.

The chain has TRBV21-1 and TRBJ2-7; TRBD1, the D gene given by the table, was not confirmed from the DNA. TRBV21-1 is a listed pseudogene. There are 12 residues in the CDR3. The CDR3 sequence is CASRLGQLEQYF. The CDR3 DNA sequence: TGTGCCAGCAGATTAGGACAGCTCGAGCAGTACTTC.

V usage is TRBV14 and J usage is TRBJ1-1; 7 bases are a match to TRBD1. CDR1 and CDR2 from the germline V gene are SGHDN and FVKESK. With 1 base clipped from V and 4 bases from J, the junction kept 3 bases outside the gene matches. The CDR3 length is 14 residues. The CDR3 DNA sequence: TGTGCCAGCAGCCAAGTGACAGGGACCACTGAAGCTTTCTTT. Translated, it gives CASSQVTGTTEAFF.

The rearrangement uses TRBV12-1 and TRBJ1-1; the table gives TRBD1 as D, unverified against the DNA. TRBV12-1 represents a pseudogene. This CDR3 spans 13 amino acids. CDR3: CASRKTGNTEAFF. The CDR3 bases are TGTGCCAGCAGAAAAACAGGGAACACTGAAGCTTTCTTT.

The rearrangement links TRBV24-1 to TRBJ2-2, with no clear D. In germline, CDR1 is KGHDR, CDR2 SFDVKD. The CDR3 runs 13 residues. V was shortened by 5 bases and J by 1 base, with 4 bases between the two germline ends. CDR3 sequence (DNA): TGTGCCACCAGTGCTAGGAACACCGGGGAGCTGTTTTTT. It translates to CATSARNTGELFF.

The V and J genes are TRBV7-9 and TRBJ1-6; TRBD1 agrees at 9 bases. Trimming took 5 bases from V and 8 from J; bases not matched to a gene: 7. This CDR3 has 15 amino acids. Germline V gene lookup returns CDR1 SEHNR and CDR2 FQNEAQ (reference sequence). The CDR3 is CASSGQGFRDSPLHF. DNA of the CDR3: TGTGCCAGCAGCGGACAGGGGTTTAGGGATTCACCCCTCCACTTT.